Sequencing of this T cell receptor (beta chain) was carried out in a study of shared T cell receptors in the human thymus. The V end lost 3 bases, the J end lost 8 bases, and 8 bases lay between the germline ends. CDR3 length equals 12 residues. CDR1 and CDR2 (germline): MGHRA, YSYEKL. The repertoire was sequenced with immunoSEQ multiplex PCR; TCRdb's copy has only in-frame clones and lacks some. Of hundreds of thousands of clones listed, around 87% were seen once; the top ten hold over 0.008%. This sample was also put to use in a study of human thymus T cells. According to that study: It was healthy Finnish infants having corrective surgery for congenital heart defects who were the donors. Resections obtained during corrective heart surgery supplied the thymus tissue. Thymic repertoires from unrelated individuals overlapped highly, related research reported.

The chain uses TRBV4-1 and TRBJ2-1; a weak D match, TRBD1 (5 bases). Sequenced: thymocytes. This clonotype originated in a boy younger than two with a congenital heart defect. The CDR3 DNA reads as TGCGCCAGCAGCCAGACAGACCATGAGCAGTTCTTC. It encodes CASSQTDHEQFF.